The TCR beta chain described here comes from a study of blood T cells in healthy people across ages. Primers used in a second PCR of about 6 to 12 cycles were a sample-barcoded 5' primer and a J-beta primer mix. TCRdb processed the 5' RACE reads anew with MiXCR; each CDR3 protein has one entry. The sample consists of over 1,500,000 distinct CDR3 sequences, 40% to 55% of them appearing once. CDR3 length: 13 amino acids. Germline values: CDR1 KGHDR, CDR2 SFDVKD. V lost 4 bases, J lost 7 bases, and 10 bases lay in between. The genes are TRBV24-1 and TRBJ1-5; the D is unclear. This receptor was identified in a woman in her 40s in good health. Sequencing was carried out using blood. CDR3 nucleotide sequence: TGTGCCACCAGTGACGAAGGGAGCCAGCCCCAGCATTTT. Encoded protein: CATSDEGSQPQHF.